This record looks at one T cell receptor (beta chain) sequence and its context. Its matching antigen is unknown. The data originate from a study of CD8 T cells in ankylosing spondylitis. TCRdb processed the 5' RACE reads anew with MiXCR; each CDR3 protein has one entry. Of almost 400,000 distinct CDR3 sequences listed, 20% to 25% are singletons. General study results and limits: Ankylosing spondylitis blood appeared to be characterized by a TCR beta motif of 8 or 9 highly homologous variants. The study looked at matched synovial fluid samples from ankylosing spondylitis patients. Disease-linked clones were reported to be significantly enriched there.

Germline CDR1 reads MDHEN; CDR2 reads SYDVKM. J was trimmed by 2 bases and V by 3 bases; bases with no gene match: 7. The CDR3 has 16 amino acids. The receptor was isolated from a male donor with ankylosing spondylitis. The chain recombines TRBV28 with TRBJ2-3; 8 bases match TRBD2. Material for sequencing was blood, either unsorted or a sorted T cell fraction (not recorded which). CDR3 region: CASSFRLAGLTDTQYF. The CDR3 DNA sequence: TGTGCCAGCAGTTTTAGGCTAGCGGGCCTCACAGATACGCAGTATTTT.